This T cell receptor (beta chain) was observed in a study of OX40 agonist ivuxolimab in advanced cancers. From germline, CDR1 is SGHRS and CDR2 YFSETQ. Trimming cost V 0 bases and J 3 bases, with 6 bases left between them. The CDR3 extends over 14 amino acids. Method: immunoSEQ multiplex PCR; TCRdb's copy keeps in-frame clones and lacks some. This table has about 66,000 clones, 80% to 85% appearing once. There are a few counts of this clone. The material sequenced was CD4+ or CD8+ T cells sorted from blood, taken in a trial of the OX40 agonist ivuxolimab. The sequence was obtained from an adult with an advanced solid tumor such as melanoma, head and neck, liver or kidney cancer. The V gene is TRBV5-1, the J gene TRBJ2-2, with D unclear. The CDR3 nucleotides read TGCGCCAGCAGCTTGGAAACCTACACCGGGGAGCTGTTTTTT. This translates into CASSLETYTGELFF.